This is a list of T cell receptor beta chains from one sample in a study of cytomegalovirus exposure and HLA in healthy donors. The protocol was immunoSEQ multiplex PCR, while the TCRdb copy is restricted to in-frame clones and leaves out a portion. The sample includes under 200,000 clones, roughly four fifths of them seen just once. The sample comprised PBMCs. These receptors came from a female donor in good health and CMV-seronegative. Each CDR3 is given with its conserved first and last residue. Clone sizes are given selectively: once, few, many, or a class where the clone is expanded.

>few|TRBV7-9|TRBJ1-1
CASSAGRDSNTEAFF
>-|TRBV19|TRBJ2-3
CASSTRPGTADTQYF
>few|TRBV19|TRBJ1-4
CASSILGQGQEKLFF
>few|TRBV7-9|TRBJ2-2
CASSGAGGGTGELFF
>-|TRBV10-3|TRBJ1-1
CAISESVAGAFF
>-|TRBV10-3|TRBJ1-1
CAIRHGGLTEAFF
>few|TRBV7-2|TRBJ2-7
CASSLGPPGDRGYEQYF
>few|TRBV5-1|TRBJ1-6
CASSFRDSLNSPLHF
>-|TRBV6-6|TRBJ1-5
CASSYSAGKNQPQHF
>-|TRBV7-2|TRBJ2-5
CASSLAGKETQYF
>-|TRBV10-1|TRBJ1-1
CAGNRAVNTEAFF
>few|TRBV5-8|TRBJ2-3
CASSLGRLAGTTDTQYF
>few|TRBV6-5|TRBJ2-5
CASSYGRGSQETQYF
>-|TRBV4-2|TRBJ1-5
CASSQEGPNQPQHF
>-|TRBV19|TRBJ2-2
CASSISSPGELFF
>-|TRBV6-5|TRBJ2-1
CASSSASGVAFNEQFF
>-|TRBV28|TRBJ2-3
CASRGTSTYTQYF
>-|TRBV4-2|TRBJ1-3
CASSQDWRGPGNTIYF
>-|TRBV7-6|TRBJ2-7
CASSSERGGASYEQYF
>few|TRBV9|TRBJ1-1
CASSVVTQGVDEAFF
>-|TRBV2|TRBJ2-7
CASSVLSGVSYEQYF
>-|TRBV5-1|TRBJ1-2
CASSLGSVASYGYTF
>few|TRBV5-6|TRBJ1-6
CASTLGTKNSPLHF
>-|TRBV28|TRBJ2-7
CASSLGSTYEQYF
>-|TRBV28|TRBJ1-5
CASRFLPGVPNNQPQHF
>-|TRBV11-2|TRBJ1-2
CASSLARLANYGYTF
>-|TRBV7-9|TRBJ1-5
CASKGTDHQPQHF
>few|TRBV11-1|TRBJ1-6
CASSGDRFNSPLHF
>once|TRBV7-2|TRBJ2-1
CASSQSGRNNEQFF
>-|TRBV5-1|TRBJ1-4
CASSSGTERTTNEKLFF
>few|TRBV6-5|TRBJ1-3
CASSYEYLGNTIYF
>-|TRBV14|TRBJ2-1
CASSQAASLLIEQFF
>few|TRBV7-6|TRBJ2-7
CASSLGPGYEQYF
>few|TRBV4-3|TRBJ1-1
CASSQDPTGEGTEAFF
>-|TRBV7-8|TRBJ2-6
CASSLGGGTGGTGANVLTF
>once|TRBV11-3|TRBJ2-1
CASSSTGTSGRAGQFF
>-|TRBV28|TRBJ2-1
CASSGDAGTSVPYNEQFF
>-|TRBV6-1|TRBJ1-2
CAAGGGNGYTF
>-|TRBV9|TRBJ1-1
CASSVGQGEWGTEAFF
>once|TRBV5-5|TRBJ1-3
CASSPDRGFGNTIYF
>-|TRBV6-1|TRBJ2-3
CASSEPGGGLGDTQYF
>-|TRBV9|TRBJ2-7
CASSVAAGYAYEQYF
>-|TRBV6-5|TRBJ1-6
CASSYSTRGQGSPLHF
>-|TRBV19|TRBJ2-3
CASSMGTSTDTQYF